A selection of T cell receptor beta chains follows, all from one sample in a study of T-cell reconstitution after alpha-beta-depleted transplantation in children. TCRdb fed the PCR reads into MiXCR, producing one record per CDR3 protein. The sample records approximately 980,000 distinct CDR3 sequences, around 30% being singletons. Sequencing was performed on PBMCs, mostly from graft donor cells, taken 360 days after TCRalphabeta/CD19-depleted stem cell transplant. The source is a boy under two years old who had a stem cell transplant for SCID, so the T cells may come from the graft donor. The CDR3 runs from the conserved cysteine through the conserved F or W. Fields, in order: V gene, J gene, CDR3 protein.

TRBV7-8	TRBJ2-1	CASSSLGGRVSEQQFF
TRBV14	TRBJ2-1	CASSQDLDTTYNEQFF
TRBV7-2	TRBJ2-3	CASSFMQGASDTQYF
TRBV6-5	TRBJ2-7	CASSSLQAGGSYEQYF
TRBV28	TRBJ2-1	CATHWGQNYNEQFF
TRBV20-1	TRBJ2-7	CSASLLLEQYF
TRBV12-3/TRBV12-4	TRBJ2-3	CASSPYSGGPDTQYF
TRBV6-2/TRBV6-3	TRBJ1-5	CASSYGRKGNQPQHF
TRBV7-9	TRBJ2-1	CASSLTTGLKANEQFF
TRBV7-2	TRBJ2-7	CASSLDSTRDEQYF
TRBV12-3/TRBV12-4	TRBJ2-5	CASSPQGAGETQYF
TRBV19	TRBJ2-3	CASSHPGRADTDTQYF
TRBV7-9	TRBJ2-3	CASSLVMTASTDTQYF
TRBV4-2	TRBJ2-1	CASSQGTGGHSYNEQFF
TRBV7-3	TRBJ2-1	CASSPLQGLGSYNEQFF
TRBV27	TRBJ2-7	CASSLWGTSGGASYEQYF
TRBV5-1	TRBJ1-1	CASSLAPGPNTEAFF
TRBV7-9	TRBJ1-4	CASSLDRGTTNEKLFF
TRBV3-1	TRBJ2-1	CASSPQRAVSINEQFF
TRBV6-2/TRBV6-3	TRBJ1-2	CASSYGQGNGYTF
TRBV29-1	TRBJ2-5	CSGRQRGPQETQYF
TRBV7-9	TRBJ2-7	CASGPGSEQYF
TRBV12-3/TRBV12-4	TRBJ2-1	CASRGGRREQFF
TRBV18	TRBJ2-3	CASSPRLSDTQYF
TRBV3-1	TRBJ1-1	CASSPPGGLRGAFF
TRBV12-3/TRBV12-4	TRBJ2-7	CASSSGGPSSYEQYF
TRBV27	TRBJ2-1	CASSAPGRSRNEQFF
TRBV14	TRBJ2-3	CASSHWSRGSDTQYF
TRBV9	TRBJ1-1	CASSVGQVQKAFF
TRBV6-5	TRBJ2-5	CASSYIVNRGKETQYF
TRBV6-5	TRBJ2-1	CASSYVFSYNEQFF
TRBV28	TRBJ2-3	CASNPLSTDTQYF
TRBV20-1	TRBJ2-5	CSARNPYQETQYF